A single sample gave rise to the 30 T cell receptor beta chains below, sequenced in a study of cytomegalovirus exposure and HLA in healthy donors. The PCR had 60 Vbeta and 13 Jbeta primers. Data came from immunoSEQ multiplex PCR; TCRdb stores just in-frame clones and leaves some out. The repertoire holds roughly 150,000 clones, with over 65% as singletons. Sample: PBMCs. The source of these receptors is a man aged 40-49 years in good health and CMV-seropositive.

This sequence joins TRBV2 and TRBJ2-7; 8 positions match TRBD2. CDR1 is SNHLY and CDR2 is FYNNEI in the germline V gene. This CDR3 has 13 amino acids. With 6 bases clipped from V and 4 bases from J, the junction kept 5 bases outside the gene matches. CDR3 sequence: CASSGRARYEQYF. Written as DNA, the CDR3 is TGTGCCAGCAGCGGGAGGGCCAGGTACGAGCAGTACTTC.

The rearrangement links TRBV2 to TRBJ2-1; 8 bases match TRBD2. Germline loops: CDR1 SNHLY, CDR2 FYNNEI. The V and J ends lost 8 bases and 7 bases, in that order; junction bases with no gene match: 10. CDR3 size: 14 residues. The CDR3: CASQPAGVRNEQFF. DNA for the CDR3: TGTGCCAGCCAGCCAGCGGGAGTAAGGAATGAGCAGTTCTTC.

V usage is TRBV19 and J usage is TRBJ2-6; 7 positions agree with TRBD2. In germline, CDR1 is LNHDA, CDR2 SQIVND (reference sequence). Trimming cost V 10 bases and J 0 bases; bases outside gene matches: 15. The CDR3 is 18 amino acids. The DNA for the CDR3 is TGTGCCACCGGGGGAGGGCTGATGCTTGGCTCTGGGGCCAACGTCCTGACTTTC. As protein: CATGGGLMLGSGANVLTF.

The CDR3 bases are TGCGCCAGCAGCCAAGGACGCGGGGAGACCCAGTACTTC. Residues: CASSQGRGETQYF. The genes are TRBV4-1 and TRBJ2-5, with D possibly matching TRBD2 (5 bases). Germline CDR1 and CDR2: MGHRA and YSYEKL. V was pared by 1 base and J by 5 bases, with 8 bases between. The length of the CDR3 is 13 residues.

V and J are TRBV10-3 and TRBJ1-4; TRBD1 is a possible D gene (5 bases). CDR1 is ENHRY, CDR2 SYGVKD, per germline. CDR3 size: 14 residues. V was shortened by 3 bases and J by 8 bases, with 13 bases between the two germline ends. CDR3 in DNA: TGTGCCATCAGTGAAACCAGGGAAGGCGAAAAACTGTTTTTT. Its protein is CAISETREGEKLFF.

CDR3 sequence: CASSLGGATNTEAFF. The CDR3 DNA reads as TGTGCCAGCAGCCTAGGGGGCGCGACGAACACTGAAGCTTTCTTT. The chain carries TRBV28 and TRBJ1-1; TRBD1 matches 7 bases. The CDR3 has 15 residues. CDR1 MDHEN and CDR2 SYDVKM come from the germline V gene. V lost 6 bases and J lost 1; bases outside the gene matches: 8.

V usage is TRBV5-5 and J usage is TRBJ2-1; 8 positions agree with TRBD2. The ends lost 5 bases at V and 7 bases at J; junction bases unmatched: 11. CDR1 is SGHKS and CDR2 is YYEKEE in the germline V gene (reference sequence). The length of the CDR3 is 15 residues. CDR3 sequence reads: CASRSSGSRGNEQFF. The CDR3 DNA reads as TGTGCCAGCAGATCAAGCGGGAGCCGTGGTAATGAGCAGTTCTTC. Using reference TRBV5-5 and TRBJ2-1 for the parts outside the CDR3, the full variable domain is DAGVTQSPTHLIKTRGQQVTLRCSPISGHKSVSWYQQVLGQGPQFIFQYYEKEERGRGNFPDRFSARQFPNYSSELNVNALLLGDSALYLCASRSSGSRGNEQFFGPGTRLTVL.

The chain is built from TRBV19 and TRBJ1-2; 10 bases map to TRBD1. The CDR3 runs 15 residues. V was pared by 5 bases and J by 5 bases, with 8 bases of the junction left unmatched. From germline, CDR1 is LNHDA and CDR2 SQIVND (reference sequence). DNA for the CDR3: TGTGCCAGTAGTGCCGAGACAGGGGGCTTATATGGCTACACCTTC. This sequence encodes CASSAETGGLYGYTF.

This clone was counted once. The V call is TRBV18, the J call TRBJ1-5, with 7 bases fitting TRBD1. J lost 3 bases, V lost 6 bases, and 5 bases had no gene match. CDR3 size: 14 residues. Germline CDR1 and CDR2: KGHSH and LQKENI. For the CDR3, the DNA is TGTGCCAGCTCGGACAGGACGGACAATCAGCCCCAGCATTTT. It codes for CASSDRTDNQPQHF.

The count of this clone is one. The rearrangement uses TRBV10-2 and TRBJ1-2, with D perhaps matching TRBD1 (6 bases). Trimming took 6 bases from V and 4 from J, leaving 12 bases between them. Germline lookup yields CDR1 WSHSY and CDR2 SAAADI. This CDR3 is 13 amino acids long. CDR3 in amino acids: CASSQQGPYGYTF. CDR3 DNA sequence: TGCGCCAGCAGCCAACAGGGCCCCTATGGCTACACCTTC.

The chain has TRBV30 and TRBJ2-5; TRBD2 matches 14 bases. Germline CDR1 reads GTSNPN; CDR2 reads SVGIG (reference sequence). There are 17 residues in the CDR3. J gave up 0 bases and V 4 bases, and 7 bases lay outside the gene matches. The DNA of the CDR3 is TGTGCCTGGAAGGGACTAGCGGGAGTCTCGGACCAAGAGACCCAGTACTTC. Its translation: CAWKGLAGVSDQETQYF.

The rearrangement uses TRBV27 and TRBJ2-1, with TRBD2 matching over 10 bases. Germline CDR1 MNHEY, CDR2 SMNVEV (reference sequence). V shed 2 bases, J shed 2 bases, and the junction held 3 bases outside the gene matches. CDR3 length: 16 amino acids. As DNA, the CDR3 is TGTGCCAGCAGTTTAGCTAGCGGGGGTCCCTACAATGAGCAGTTCTTC. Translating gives CASSLASGGPYNEQFF.

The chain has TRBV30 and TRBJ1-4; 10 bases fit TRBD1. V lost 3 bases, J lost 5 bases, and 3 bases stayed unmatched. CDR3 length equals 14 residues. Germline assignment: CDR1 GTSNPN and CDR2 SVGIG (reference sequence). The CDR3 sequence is CAWSPGQGNEKLFF. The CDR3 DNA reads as TGTGCCTGGAGCCCGGGACAGGGGAATGAAAAACTGTTTTTT. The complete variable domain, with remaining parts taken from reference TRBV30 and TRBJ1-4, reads SQTIHQWPATLVQPVGSPLSLECTVEGTSNPNLYWYRQAAGRGLQLLFYSVGIGQISSEVPQNLSASRPQDRQFILSSKKLLLSDSGFYLCAWSPGQGNEKLFFGSGTQLSVL.

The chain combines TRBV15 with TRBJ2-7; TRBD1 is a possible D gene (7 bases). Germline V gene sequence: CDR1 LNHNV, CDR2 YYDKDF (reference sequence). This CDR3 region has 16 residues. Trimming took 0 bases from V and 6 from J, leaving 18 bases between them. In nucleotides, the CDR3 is TGTGCCACCAGCAGAGACTCCGGGACAGCCGGGGGCGAGCAGTACTTC. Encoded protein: CATSRDSGTAGGEQYF.

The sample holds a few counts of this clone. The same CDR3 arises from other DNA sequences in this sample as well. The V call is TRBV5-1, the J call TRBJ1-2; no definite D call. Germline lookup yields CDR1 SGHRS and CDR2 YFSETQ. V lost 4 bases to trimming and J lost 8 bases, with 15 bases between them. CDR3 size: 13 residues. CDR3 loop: CASSLGGDHGYTF. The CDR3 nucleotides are TGCGCCAGCAGCCTGGGCGGGGATCACGGCTACACCTTC.

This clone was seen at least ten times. CDR3 protein: CASSLGHRNTIYF. The CDR3 DNA reads TGTGCCAGCAGCTTAGGGCACCGAAACACCATATATTTT. This rearrangement joins TRBV7-8 to TRBJ1-3, with no clear D. The CDR3 consists of 13 residues. Between the trimmed V and J ends, which lost 1 base and 5 bases, there was a span of 6 bases. CDR1 SGHVS and CDR2 FQNEAQ come from the germline V gene. The full variable domain, its missing parts supplied by reference TRBV7-8 and TRBJ1-3, is GAGVSQSPRYKVAKRGQDVALRCDPISGHVSLFWYQQALGQGPEFLTYFQNEAQLDKSGLPSDRFFAERPEGSVSTLKIQRTQQEDSAVYLCASSLGHRNTIYFGEGSWLTVV.

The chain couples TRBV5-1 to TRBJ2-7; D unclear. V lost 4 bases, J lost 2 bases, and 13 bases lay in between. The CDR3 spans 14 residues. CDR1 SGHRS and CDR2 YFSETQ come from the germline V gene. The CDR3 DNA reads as TGCGCCAGCAGCGCGTGGGCGCCTACCTACGAGCAGTACTTC. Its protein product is CASSAWAPTYEQYF.

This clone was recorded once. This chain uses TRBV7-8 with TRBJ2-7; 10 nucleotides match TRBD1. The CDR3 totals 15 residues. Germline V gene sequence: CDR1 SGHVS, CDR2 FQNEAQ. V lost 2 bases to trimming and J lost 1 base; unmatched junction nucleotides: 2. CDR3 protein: CASSLWDRGSYEQYF. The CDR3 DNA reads TGTGCCAGCAGCTTATGGGACAGGGGTTCCTACGAGCAGTACTTC.

The CDR3 DNA reads TGTGCCAGCAGCGTGAGCCCAGCGGGGGTCAATGAGCAGTTCTTC. Translating gives CASSVSPAGVNEQFF. The V and J genes are TRBV9 and TRBJ2-1; 8 bases map to TRBD2. The CDR3 is 15 amino acids. Germline lookup yields CDR1 SGDLS and CDR2 YYNGEE. J lost 6 bases, V lost 2 bases, and 7 bases had no gene match.

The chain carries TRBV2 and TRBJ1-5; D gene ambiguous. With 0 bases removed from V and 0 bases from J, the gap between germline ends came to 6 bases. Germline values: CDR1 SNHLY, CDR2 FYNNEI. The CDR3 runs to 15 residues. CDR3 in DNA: TGTGCCAGCAGTGAAGCGGCAGTTAGCAATCAGCCCCAGCATTTT. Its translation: CASSEAAVSNQPQHF.

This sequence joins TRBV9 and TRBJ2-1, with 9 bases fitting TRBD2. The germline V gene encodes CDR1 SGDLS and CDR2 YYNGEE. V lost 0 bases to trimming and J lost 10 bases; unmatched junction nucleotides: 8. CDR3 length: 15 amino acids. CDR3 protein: CASSVGAGGSGEQFF. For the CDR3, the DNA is TGTGCCAGCAGCGTAGGGGCGGGGGGGAGCGGAGAGCAGTTCTTC.

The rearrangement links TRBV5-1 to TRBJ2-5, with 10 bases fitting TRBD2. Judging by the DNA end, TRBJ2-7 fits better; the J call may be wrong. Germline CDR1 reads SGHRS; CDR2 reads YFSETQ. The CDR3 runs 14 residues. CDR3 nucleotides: TGCGCCAGCAGCTTGACTAGCGGGACCTACGAGCAGTACTTC. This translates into CASSLTSGTYEQYF.

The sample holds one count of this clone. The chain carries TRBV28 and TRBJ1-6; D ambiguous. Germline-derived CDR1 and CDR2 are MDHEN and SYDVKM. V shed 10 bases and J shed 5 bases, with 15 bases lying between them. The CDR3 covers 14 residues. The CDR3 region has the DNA TGTGCCATCTCCTTGGGAGTCCATAATTCACCCCTCCACTTT. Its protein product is CAISLGVHNSPLHF.

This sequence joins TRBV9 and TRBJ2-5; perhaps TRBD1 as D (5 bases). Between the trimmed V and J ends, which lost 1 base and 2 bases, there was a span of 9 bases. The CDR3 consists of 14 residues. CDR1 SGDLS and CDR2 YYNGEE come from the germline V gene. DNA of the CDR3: TGTGCCAGCAGCGTAACTGCAGGGCAAGAGACCCAGTACTTC. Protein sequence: CASSVTAGQETQYF.

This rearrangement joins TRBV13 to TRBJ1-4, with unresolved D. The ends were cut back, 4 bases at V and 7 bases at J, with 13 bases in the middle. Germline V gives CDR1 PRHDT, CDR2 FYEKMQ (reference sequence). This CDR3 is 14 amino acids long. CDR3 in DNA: TGTGCCAGCAGCTCCAGGATCGGGGTTGAAAAACTGTTTTTT. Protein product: CASSSRIGVEKLFF.

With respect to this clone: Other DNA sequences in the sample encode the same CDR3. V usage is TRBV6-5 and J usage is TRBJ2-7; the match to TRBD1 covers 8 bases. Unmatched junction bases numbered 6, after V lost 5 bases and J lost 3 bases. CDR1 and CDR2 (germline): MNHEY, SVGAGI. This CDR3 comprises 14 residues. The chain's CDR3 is CASSRDRGLYEQYF. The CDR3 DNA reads TGTGCCAGCAGTCGAGACAGGGGTCTCTACGAGCAGTACTTC.

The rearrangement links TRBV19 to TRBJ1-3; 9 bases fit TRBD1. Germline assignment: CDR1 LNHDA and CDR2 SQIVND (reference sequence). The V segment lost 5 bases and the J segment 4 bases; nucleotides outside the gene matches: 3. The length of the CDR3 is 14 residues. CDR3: CASSVTGGGNTIYF. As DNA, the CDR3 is TGTGCCAGTAGTGTCACAGGGGGCGGAAACACCATATATTTT.

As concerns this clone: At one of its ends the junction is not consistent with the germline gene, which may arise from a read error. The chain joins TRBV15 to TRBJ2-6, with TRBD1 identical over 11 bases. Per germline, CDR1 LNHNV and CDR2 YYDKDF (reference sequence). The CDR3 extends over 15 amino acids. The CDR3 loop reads CATSRDRGLFNGLTF. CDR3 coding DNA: TGTGCCACCAGCAGGGACAGGGGGCTCTTTAACGGCCTGACTTTC.

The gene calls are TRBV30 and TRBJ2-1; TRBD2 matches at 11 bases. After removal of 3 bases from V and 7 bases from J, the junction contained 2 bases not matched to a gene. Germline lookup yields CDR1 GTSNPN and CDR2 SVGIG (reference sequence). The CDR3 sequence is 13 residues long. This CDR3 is CAWRVAGGNEQFF. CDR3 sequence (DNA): TGTGCCTGGAGGGTAGCGGGAGGGAATGAGCAGTTCTTC.

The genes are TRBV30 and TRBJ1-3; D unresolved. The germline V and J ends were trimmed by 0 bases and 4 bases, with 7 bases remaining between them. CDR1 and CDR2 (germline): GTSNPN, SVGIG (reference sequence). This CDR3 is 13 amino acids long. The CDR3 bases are TGTGCCTGGAGTGTTGCAGGAGGAAACACCATATATTTT. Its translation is CAWSVAGGNTIYF.